This T cell receptor beta chain is from a study of cytomegalovirus exposure and HLA in healthy donors. Study observations and caveats: Immune exposure was documented only through CMV serostatus. What a later analysis showed was that several of the most significant clusters appeared linked to common viral pathogens.

V shed 6 bases, J shed 1 base, and the junction held 6 bases outside the gene matches. The CDR3 extends over 15 amino acids. Germline V gives CDR1 MNHEY, CDR2 SMNVEV (reference sequence). This clone was counted a few times. Its antigen remains unknown. The PCR made use of 60 Vbeta and 13 Jbeta primers. Sequencing used immunoSEQ multiplex PCR; TCRdb keeps in-frame clones, though not all of them. The repertoire includes about 180,000 clones, 77% of them detected once, and less than 1.5% sits in the top ten. This TCR derives from a woman in her 30s in good health and CMV-seropositive. The chain employs TRBV27 and TRBJ1-1; 9 bases are shared with TRBD1. Sequenced material: PBMCs. CDR3 protein: CASSPGTGKNTEAFF. In DNA, the CDR3 is TGTGCCAGCAGCCCCGGGACAGGGAAGAACACTGAAGCTTTCTTT.